Shown below are 24 T cell receptor beta chains from a single sample sequenced in a study of blood T cell repertoires in COVID-19. TCRdb's table, derived via immunoSEQ multiplex PCR, lists solely in-frame clones and lacks some. The data contain roughly 360,000 clones, roughly 86% of them singletons. Sequencing was done on a sample of PBMCs or T cells enriched from blood (not recorded which). These TCRs come from a man aged 30 to 39 who had recovered from COVID-19.

The chain links TRBV16 to TRBJ1-4, with 9 nucleotides matching TRBD1. CDR1 is KGHSY, CDR2 FQNENV, per germline. The V and J ends lost 0 bases and 5 bases, in that order; junction bases with no gene match: 4. The CDR3 is 16 amino acids. CDR3 amino acids: CASSQSGQGRNEKLFF. CDR3 DNA: TGTGCCAGCAGCCAATCGGGACAGGGTAGGAATGAAAAACTGTTTTTT.

The gene calls are TRBV7-3 and TRBJ2-7; 7 nucleotides line up with TRBD1. CDR1 and CDR2 (germline): SGHTA, FQGTGA. The length of the CDR3 is 15 residues. Unmatched junction bases numbered 6, after V lost 2 bases and J lost 2 bases. The CDR3 DNA follows: TGTGCCAGCAGCTTAGATGGCCAGGGGGCCTACGAGCAGTACTTC. Amino acids: CASSLDGQGAYEQYF. The complete variable domain, with remaining parts taken from reference TRBV7-3 and TRBJ2-7, reads GAGVSQTPSNKVTEKGKYVELRCDPISGHTALYWYRQSLGQGPEFLIYFQGTGAADDSGLPNDRFFAVRPEGSVSTLKIQRTERGDSAVYLCASSLDGQGAYEQYFGPGTRLTVT.

The chain employs TRBV5-4 and TRBJ1-1; D uncertain. The CDR3 totals 14 residues. The V end lost 4 bases, the J end lost 7 bases, and 17 bases lay between the germline ends. Germline values: CDR1 SGHNT, CDR2 YYREEE (reference sequence). CDR3 nucleotides: TGTGCCAGCAGCCCGAGGGAACTCTTAATTGAAGCTTTCTTT. This gives the protein CASSPRELLIEAFF.

This sequence joins TRBV6-6 and TRBJ1-5; a possible D gene is TRBD1 (5 bases). In germline, CDR1 is MNHNY, CDR2 SVGAGI (reference sequence). The CDR3 runs 16 residues. V gave up 6 bases and J gave up 0 bases, with 15 bases separating them. CDR3 sequence: CASSPGDQDSNQPQHF. The CDR3, as DNA: TGTGCCAGCAGCCCGGGGGACCAAGATAGCAATCAGCCCCAGCATTTT.

The V call is TRBV9, the J call TRBJ2-1; D is perhaps TRBD2 (7 bases). Trimming pared 2 bases from V and 7 bases from J, leaving 16 bases between. Per the germline V gene, CDR1 is SGDLS and CDR2 is YYNGEE. The CDR3 has 15 residues. The CDR3 nucleotides read TGTGCCAGCAGCGTTCAGGGGAGGGGGATTAATGAGCAGTTCTTC. It encodes CASSVQGRGINEQFF.

This rearrangement joins TRBV6-6 to TRBJ1-2; D perhaps matches TRBD1 (5 bases). V was trimmed by 5 bases and J by 8 bases, leaving 27 bases between them. The CDR3 covers 17 residues. The V gene's germline CDR1 is MNHNY and CDR2 SVGAGI (reference sequence). The CDR3 region has the DNA TGTGCCAGCAGTCATCGGGGGGTCCGGGAAATTGTGGAAGGCTACACCTTC. Its translation: CASSHRGVREIVEGYTF.

The J gene is TRBJ1-4, the V gene TRBV7-9; D uncertain. The germline gives CDR1 SEHNR, CDR2 FQNEAQ (reference sequence). CDR3 length: 12 residues. V shed 5 bases and J shed 17 bases, with 18 bases lying between them. The CDR3 sequence is CASSNPAEAPFF. CDR3 in DNA: TGTGCCAGCAGCAACCCGGCGGAGGCTCCATTTTTT.

Written as DNA, the CDR3 is TGTGCCAGCAGCTTAGTTCCAGGAAGCACAGATACGCAGTATTTT. Its translation is CASSLVPGSTDTQYF. J is TRBJ2-3 and V is TRBV7-8; D ambiguous. The CDR3 is 15 amino acids. Germline lookup yields CDR1 SGHVS and CDR2 FQNEAQ. The ends were cut back, 1 base at V and 0 bases at J, with 8 bases in the middle.

In its sample, this clone was seen once. The V gene is TRBV6-2 or TRBV6-3, the J gene TRBJ2-1, with 13 bases identical to TRBD2. This CDR3 is 15 amino acids long. The trim removed 3 bases at V and 6 bases at J, leaving 2 bases unmatched. Looked up from germline, CDR1 is MNHEY and CDR2 is SVGEGT. The CDR3 coding sequence is TGTGCCAGCAGTTATGGGACTAGCGGGGCCAATGAGCAGTTCTTC. Residues: CASSYGTSGANEQFF.

The V gene is TRBV9, the J gene TRBJ1-2, with 9 positions matching TRBD1. The germline V gene encodes CDR1 SGDLS and CDR2 YYNGEE. V shed 3 bases and J 4 bases; nucleotides not matched to a gene: 10. CDR3 length: 16 amino acids. Written as DNA, the CDR3 is TGTGCCAGCAGCGCGGGACAGGGAGGAGGAAGCTATGGCTACACCTTC. Its translation is CASSAGQGGGSYGYTF.

The J gene is TRBJ1-1, the V gene TRBV18; D may be TRBD1 (5 bases). Trimming took 6 bases from V and 0 from J, leaving 8 bases between them. This CDR3 comprises 13 residues. Germline-derived CDR1 and CDR2 are KGHSH and LQKENI. CDR3 bases: TGTGCCAGCTCGACAGATATGAACACTGAAGCTTTCTTT. Amino acid sequence: CASSTDMNTEAFF.

CDR3 in DNA: TGCAGTGCTAGTAATGTCATTCGGCTAGCGGGGGATGAGGAGCAGTTCTTC. Its translation: CSASNVIRLAGDEEQFF. The chain is built from TRBV20-1 and TRBJ2-1; 10 positions agree with TRBD2. Germline-derived CDR1 and CDR2 are DFQATT and SNEGSKA (reference sequence). Losses at the gene ends were 3 bases for V and 10 bases for J; bases not matched to a gene: 18. This CDR3 has 17 amino acids.

The chain couples TRBV25-1 to TRBJ1-1, with D tentatively TRBD1 (6 bases). Looked up from germline, CDR1 is MGHDK and CDR2 is SYGVNS. This CDR3 contains 14 residues. V was cut by 4 bases and J by 1 base, with 10 bases left in between. CDR3 amino acids: CASSATGRNTEAFF. CDR3 DNA: TGTGCCAGCAGTGCAACAGGGAGGAACACTGAAGCTTTCTTT.

The V and J genes are TRBV18 and TRBJ1-1; D is unresolved. The CDR3 sequence is 14 residues long. V was pared by 6 bases and J by 4 bases, with 15 bases between. Germline V gene sequence: CDR1 KGHSH, CDR2 LQKENI. The CDR3 region has the DNA TGTGCCAGCTCGCCGAATAGTCGGGGCACTGAAGCTTTCTTT. This gives the protein CASSPNSRGTEAFF.

The chain has TRBV12-5 and TRBJ2-1, with D hard to call. This CDR3 comprises 14 residues. Germline V gene sequence: CDR1 LGHNT, CDR2 FRNRAP. Trimming left V 2 bases short and J 5 bases short, with 10 bases between. The CDR3 reads CASGLKTRDNEQFF. CDR3 coding DNA: TGTGCTAGTGGTTTGAAGACACGAGACAATGAGCAGTTCTTC.

The chain uses TRBV9 and TRBJ2-1, with D possibly being TRBD1 (6 bases). Germline V lookup: CDR1 SGDLS, CDR2 YYNGEE. The CDR3 runs to 15 residues. V gave up 5 bases and J gave up 10 bases, with 22 bases separating them. CDR3 protein: CASSPSSVQGSEQFF. CDR3 bases: TGTGCCAGCAGTCCCTCTTCTGTCCAGGGGTCCGAGCAGTTCTTC.

This clone has just one count. The gene calls are TRBV6-2 or TRBV6-3 and TRBJ2-1; possible D gene TRBD2, 6 bases. The CDR3 contains 16 residues. V was clipped by 4 bases and J by 0 bases, with 13 bases between them. Germline V CDR1 and CDR2: MNHEY, SVGEGT. CDR3 sequence reads: CASSSRVGGSYNEQFF. CDR3 bases: TGTGCCAGCAGTTCCCGGGTGGGGGGCTCCTACAATGAGCAGTTCTTC.

The chain links TRBV12-3 or TRBV12-4 to TRBJ2-7, with a tentative D call TRBD1 (5 bases). The CDR3 runs 12 residues. The V gene lost 8 bases and the J gene lost 4 bases, with 12 bases spanning the gap. CDR3 coding DNA: TGTGCCAGCGCGATCGCAGGGTACGAGCAGTACTTC. This sequence encodes CASAIAGYEQYF.

V is TRBV29-1 and J is TRBJ2-7; 8 positions agree with TRBD1. After removal of 5 bases from V and 5 bases from J, the junction contained 11 bases not matched to a gene. The germline CDR1 and CDR2 sequences are SQVTM and ANQGSEA. The CDR3 spans 14 residues. The CDR3 coding sequence is TGCAGCGTTAGCCCAGGACAGGGCCTAAACGAGCAGTACTTC. Its translation is CSVSPGQGLNEQYF.

The chain links TRBV7-2 to TRBJ1-2; 9 nucleotides align to TRBD1. Germline V gives CDR1 SGHTA, CDR2 FQGNSA. The CDR3 consists of 13 residues. The junction had 6 bases not matched to a gene; V was cut back by 5 bases and J by 8 bases. The CDR3 coding sequence is TGTGCCAGCAGCAGAGGACAGGGGAACGGCTACACCTTC. Translated, it gives CASSRGQGNGYTF.

A single count supports this clone. The rearrangement joins TRBV6-5 to TRBJ2-5, with D perhaps TRBD1 (7 bases). CDR1 MNHEY and CDR2 SVGAGI come from the germline V gene. The CDR3 extends over 13 amino acids. The V end was cut by 6 bases, the J end by 5 bases, with 13 bases between. The CDR3 DNA is TGTGCCAGCAGACGGGCAGGGGGGGAGACCCAGTACTTC. Protein product: CASRRAGGETQYF.

This chain joins TRBV5-1 and TRBJ2-3, with TRBD1 identical over 8 bases. This CDR3 has 15 residues. V shed 3 bases, J shed 5 bases, and the junction held 8 bases outside the gene matches. Per germline, CDR1 SGHRS and CDR2 YFSETQ. This CDR3 is CASSWTGIAGDTQYF. The CDR3 DNA reads TGCGCCAGCAGCTGGACAGGGATCGCTGGAGATACGCAGTATTTT. Full variable domain (missing parts from reference TRBV5-1 and TRBJ2-3): KAGVTQTPRYLIKTRGQQVTLSCSPISGHRSVSWYQQTPGQGLQFLFEYFSETQRNKGNFPGRFSGRQFSNSRSEMNVSTLELGDSALYLCASSWTGIAGDTQYFGPGTRLTVL.

V usage is TRBV15 and J usage is TRBJ1-5; tentative D call: TRBD1 (5 bases). The CDR3 totals 18 residues. V was shortened by 5 bases and J by 0 bases, with 20 bases between the two germline ends. CDR1 is LNHNV, CDR2 YYDKDF, per germline (reference sequence). The CDR3 here is CATSGGRGGVVSNQPQHF. In nucleotides, the CDR3 is TGTGCCACCAGCGGTGGACGGGGAGGGGTGGTTAGCAATCAGCCCCAGCATTTT. Supplemented by reference TRBV15 and TRBJ1-5, the full variable domain reads DAMVIQNPRYQVTQFGKPVTLSCSQTLNHNVMYWYQQKSSQAPKLLFHYYDKDFNNEADTPDNFQSRRPNTSFCFLDIRSPGLGDTAMYLCATSGGRGGVVSNQPQHFGDGTRLSIL.

To note about this clone: The same CDR3 arises from other DNA sequences in this sample as well. V usage is TRBV9 and J usage is TRBJ1-5; 7 bases are shared with TRBD1. Germline trimming cut 5 bases from V and 3 bases from J; bases unmatched to any gene: 5. The germline V gene encodes CDR1 SGDLS and CDR2 YYNGEE. This CDR3 spans 14 amino acids. The CDR3 spells CASSPGQINQPQHF. The DNA for the CDR3 is TGTGCCAGCAGTCCGGGACAGATCAATCAGCCCCAGCATTTT.